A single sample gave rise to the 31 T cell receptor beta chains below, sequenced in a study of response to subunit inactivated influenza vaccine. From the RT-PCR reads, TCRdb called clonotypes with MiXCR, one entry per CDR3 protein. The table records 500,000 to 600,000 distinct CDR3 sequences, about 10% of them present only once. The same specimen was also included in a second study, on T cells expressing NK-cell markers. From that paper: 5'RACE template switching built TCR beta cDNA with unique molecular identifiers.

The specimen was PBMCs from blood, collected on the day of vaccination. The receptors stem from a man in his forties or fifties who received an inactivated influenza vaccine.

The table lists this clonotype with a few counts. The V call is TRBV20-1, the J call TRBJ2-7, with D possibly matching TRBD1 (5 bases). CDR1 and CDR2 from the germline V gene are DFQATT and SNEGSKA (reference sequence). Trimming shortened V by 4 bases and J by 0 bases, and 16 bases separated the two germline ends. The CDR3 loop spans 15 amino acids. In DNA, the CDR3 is TGCAGTGCTACCGATTGGGGCGGAAGCTCCTACGAGCAGTACTTC. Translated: CSATDWGGSSYEQYF.

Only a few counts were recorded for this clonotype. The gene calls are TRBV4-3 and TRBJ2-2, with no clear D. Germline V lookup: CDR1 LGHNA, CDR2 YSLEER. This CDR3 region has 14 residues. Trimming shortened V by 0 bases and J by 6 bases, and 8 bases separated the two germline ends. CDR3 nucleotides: TGCGCCAGCAGCCAAGATTTAATTTCCGGGGAGCTGTTTTTT. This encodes CASSQDLISGELFF.

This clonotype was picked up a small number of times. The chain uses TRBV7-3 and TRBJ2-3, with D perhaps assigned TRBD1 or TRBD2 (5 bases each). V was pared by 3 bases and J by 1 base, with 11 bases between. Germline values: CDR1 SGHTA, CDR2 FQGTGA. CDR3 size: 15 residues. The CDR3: CASSFGVGGTDTQYF. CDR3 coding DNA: TGTGCCAGCAGCTTCGGGGTAGGGGGCACAGATACGCAGTATTTT.

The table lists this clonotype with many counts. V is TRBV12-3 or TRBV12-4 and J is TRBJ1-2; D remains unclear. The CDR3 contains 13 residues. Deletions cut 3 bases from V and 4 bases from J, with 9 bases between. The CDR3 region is CASSFRSTYGYTF. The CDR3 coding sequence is TGTGCCAGCAGTTTCAGGTCTACCTATGGCTACACCTTC.

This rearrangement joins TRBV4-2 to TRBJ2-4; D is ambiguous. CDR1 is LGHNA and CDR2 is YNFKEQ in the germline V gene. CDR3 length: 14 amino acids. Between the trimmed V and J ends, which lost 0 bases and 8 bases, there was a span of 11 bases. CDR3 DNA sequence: TGTGCCAGCAGCCAAGATTCGTATACCGACATTCAGTACTTC. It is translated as CASSQDSYTDIQYF.

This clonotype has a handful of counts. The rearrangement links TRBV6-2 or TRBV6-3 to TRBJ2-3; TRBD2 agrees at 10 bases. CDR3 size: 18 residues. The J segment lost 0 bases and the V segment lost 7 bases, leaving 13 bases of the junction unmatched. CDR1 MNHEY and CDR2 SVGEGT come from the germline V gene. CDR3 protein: CASTYRAGTSESTDTQYF. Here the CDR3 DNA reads TGTGCCAGCACATACCGTGCCGGGACTAGCGAGAGCACAGATACGCAGTATTTT.

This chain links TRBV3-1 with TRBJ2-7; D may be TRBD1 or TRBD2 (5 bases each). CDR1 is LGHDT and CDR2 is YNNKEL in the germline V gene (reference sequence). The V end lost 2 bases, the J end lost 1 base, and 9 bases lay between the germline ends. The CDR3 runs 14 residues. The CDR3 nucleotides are TGTGCCAGCAGCCAAAGGGACGGATCCTACGAGCAGTACTTC. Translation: CASSQRDGSYEQYF.

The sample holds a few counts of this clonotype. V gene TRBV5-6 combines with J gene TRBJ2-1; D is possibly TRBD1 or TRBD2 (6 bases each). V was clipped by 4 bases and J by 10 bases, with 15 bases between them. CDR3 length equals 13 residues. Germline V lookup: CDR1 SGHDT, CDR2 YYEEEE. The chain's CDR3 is CASSPKGGTEQFF. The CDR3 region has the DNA TGTGCCAGCAGCCCCAAAGGGGGGACCGAGCAGTTCTTC.

The CDR3: CASRRDIGVGVDTDTQYF. As DNA, the CDR3 is TGTGCCAGCAGGAGGGACATAGGGGTGGGGGTAGACACAGATACGCAGTATTTT. The chain combines TRBV6-1 with TRBJ2-3; perhaps TRBD1 as D (6 bases). Germline V gives CDR1 MNHNS, CDR2 SASEGT. V lost 6 bases, J lost 2 bases, and 24 bases lay in between. The CDR3 is made up of 18 amino acids.

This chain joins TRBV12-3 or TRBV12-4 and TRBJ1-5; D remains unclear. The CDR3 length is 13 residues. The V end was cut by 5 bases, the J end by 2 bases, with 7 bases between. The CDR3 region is CASSGVRNQPQHF. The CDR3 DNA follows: TGTGCCAGCAGTGGGGTTCGCAATCAGCCCCAGCATTTT.

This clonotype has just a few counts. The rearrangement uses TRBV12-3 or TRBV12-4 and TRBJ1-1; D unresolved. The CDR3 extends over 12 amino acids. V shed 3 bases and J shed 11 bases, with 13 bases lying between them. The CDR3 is CASSLPETLAFF. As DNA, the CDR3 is TGTGCCAGCAGTTTGCCCGAGACTCTCGCTTTCTTT.

The DNA for the CDR3 is TGTGCCAGCAGCCAATTGGGCACCAATGGCTACACCTTC. This sequence encodes CASSQLGTNGYTF. J is TRBJ1-2 and V is TRBV14; D call uncertain. The germline V gene has CDR1 SGHDN and CDR2 FVKESK. The V gene lost 2 bases and the J gene lost 6 bases, with 10 bases spanning the gap. The CDR3 runs 13 residues.

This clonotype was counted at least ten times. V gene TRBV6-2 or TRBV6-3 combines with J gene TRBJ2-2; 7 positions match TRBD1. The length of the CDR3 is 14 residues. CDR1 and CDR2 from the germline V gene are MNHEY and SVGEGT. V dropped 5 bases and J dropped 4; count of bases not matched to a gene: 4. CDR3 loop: CASSTQGITGELFF. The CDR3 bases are TGTGCCAGCAGTACACAGGGGATCACCGGGGAGCTGTTTTTT.

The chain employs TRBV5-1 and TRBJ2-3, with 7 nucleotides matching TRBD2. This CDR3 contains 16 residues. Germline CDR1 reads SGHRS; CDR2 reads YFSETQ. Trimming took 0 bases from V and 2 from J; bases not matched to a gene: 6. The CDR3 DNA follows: TGCGCCAGCAGCTTGGGCGGGGGACCAACCACAGATACGCAGTATTTT. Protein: CASSLGGGPTTDTQYF.

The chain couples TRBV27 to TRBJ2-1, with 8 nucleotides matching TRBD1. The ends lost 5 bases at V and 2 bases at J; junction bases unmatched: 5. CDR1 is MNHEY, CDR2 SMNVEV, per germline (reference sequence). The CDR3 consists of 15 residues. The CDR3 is CASSVSRGPYNEQFF. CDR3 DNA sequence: TGTGCCAGCAGTGTAAGCAGGGGGCCCTACAATGAGCAGTTCTTC.

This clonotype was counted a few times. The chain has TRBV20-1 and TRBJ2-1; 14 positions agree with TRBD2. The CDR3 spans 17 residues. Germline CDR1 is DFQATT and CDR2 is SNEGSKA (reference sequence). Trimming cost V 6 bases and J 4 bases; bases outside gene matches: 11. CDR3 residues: CSARTSGRLTYYNEQFF. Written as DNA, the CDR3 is TGCAGTGCCCGGACTAGCGGGAGGCTCACTTATTACAATGAGCAGTTCTTC.

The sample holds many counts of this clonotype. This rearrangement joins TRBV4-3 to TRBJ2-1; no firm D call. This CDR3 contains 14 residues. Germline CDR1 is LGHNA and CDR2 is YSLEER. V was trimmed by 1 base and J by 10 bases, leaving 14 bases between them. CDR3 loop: CASSQVGIAGEQFF. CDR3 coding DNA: TGCGCCAGCAGCCAAGTAGGTATAGCAGGAGAGCAGTTCTTC.

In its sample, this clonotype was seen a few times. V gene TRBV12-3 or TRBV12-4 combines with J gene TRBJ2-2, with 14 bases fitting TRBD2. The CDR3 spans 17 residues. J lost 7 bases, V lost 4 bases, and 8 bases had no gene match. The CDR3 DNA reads TGTGCCAGCAGTTGGGGGACTAGCGGGAGAAAAGGCGGGGAGCTGTTTTTT. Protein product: CASSWGTSGRKGGELFF.

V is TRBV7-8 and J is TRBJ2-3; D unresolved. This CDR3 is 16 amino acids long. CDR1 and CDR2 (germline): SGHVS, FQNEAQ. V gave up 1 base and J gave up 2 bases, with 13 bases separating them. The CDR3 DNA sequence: TGTGCCAGCAGCTTAGTAAACGGTTATTACACAGATACGCAGTATTTT. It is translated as CASSLVNGYYTDTQYF.

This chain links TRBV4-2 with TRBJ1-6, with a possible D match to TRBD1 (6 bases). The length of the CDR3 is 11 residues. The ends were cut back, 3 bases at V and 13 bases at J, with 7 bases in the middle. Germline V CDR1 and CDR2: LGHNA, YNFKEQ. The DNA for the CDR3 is TGTGCCAGCAGCCAGACAGGTCCCCTCCACTTT. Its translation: CASSQTGPLHF.

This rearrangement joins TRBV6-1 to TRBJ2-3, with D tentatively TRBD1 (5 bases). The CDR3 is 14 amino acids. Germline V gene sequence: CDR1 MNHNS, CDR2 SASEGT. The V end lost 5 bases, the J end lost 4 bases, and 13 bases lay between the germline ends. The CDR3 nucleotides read TGTGCCAGCAGTAGAACCTTACAGGCAGATACGCAGTATTTT. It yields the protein CASSRTLQADTQYF.

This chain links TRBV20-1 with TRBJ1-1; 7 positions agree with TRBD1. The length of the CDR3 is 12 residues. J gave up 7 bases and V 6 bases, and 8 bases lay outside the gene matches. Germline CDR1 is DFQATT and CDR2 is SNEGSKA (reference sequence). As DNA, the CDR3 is TGCAGTGCCCCGGGACAGTATATTGAAGCTTTCTTT. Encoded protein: CSAPGQYIEAFF.

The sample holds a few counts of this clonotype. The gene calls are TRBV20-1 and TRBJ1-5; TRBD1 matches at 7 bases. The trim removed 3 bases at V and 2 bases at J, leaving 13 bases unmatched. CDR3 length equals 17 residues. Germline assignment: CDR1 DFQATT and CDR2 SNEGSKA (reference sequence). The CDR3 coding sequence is TGCAGTGCTAGTCATTCCGGGACAGCTTACCGCAATCAGCCCCAGCATTTT. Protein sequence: CSASHSGTAYRNQPQHF.

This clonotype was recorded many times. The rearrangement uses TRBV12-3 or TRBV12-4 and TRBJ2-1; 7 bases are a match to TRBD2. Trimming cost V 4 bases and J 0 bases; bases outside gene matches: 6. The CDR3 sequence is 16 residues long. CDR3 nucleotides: TGTGCCAGCAGTTCCTGGCGGGGGAGCTCCTACAATGAGCAGTTCTTC. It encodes CASSSWRGSSYNEQFF.

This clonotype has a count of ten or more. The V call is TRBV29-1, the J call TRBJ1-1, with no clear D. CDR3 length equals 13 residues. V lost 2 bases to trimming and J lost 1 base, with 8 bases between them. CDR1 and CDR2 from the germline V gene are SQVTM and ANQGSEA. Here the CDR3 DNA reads TGCAGCGTTGAACGGCATGGGAACACTGAAGCTTTCTTT. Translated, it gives CSVERHGNTEAFF.

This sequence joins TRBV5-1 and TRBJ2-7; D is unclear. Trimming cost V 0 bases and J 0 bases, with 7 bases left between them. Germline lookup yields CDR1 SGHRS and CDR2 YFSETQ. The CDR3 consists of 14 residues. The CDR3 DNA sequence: TGCGCCAGCAGCTTGGCCGGGTACTCCTACGAGCAGTACTTC. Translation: CASSLAGYSYEQYF.

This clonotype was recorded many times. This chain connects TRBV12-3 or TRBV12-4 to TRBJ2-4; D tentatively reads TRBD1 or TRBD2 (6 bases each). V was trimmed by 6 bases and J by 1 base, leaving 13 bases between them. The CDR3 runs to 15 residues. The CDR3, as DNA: TGTGCCAGCAGATCGGGGGCGTGGGCCAAAAACATTCAGTACTTC. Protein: CASRSGAWAKNIQYF.

The CDR3 is CSAVDPWGQGKETQYF. The CDR3 DNA sequence: TGCAGCGCAGTGGACCCCTGGGGACAGGGGAAAGAGACCCAGTACTTC. The chain links TRBV29-1 to TRBJ2-5; the match to TRBD1 covers 10 bases. The germline V gene has CDR1 SQVTM and CDR2 ANQGSEA. The V segment lost 7 bases and the J segment 3 bases; nucleotides outside the gene matches: 14. This CDR3 is 16 amino acids long.

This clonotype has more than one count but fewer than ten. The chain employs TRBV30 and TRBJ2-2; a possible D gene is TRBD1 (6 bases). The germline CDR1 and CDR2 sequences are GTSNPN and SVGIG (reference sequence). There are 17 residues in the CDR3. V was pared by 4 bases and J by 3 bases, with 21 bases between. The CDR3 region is CAWTIRYREGDTGELFF. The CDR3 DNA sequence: TGTGCCTGGACTATCCGATACAGGGAAGGGGACACCGGGGAGCTGTTTTTT.

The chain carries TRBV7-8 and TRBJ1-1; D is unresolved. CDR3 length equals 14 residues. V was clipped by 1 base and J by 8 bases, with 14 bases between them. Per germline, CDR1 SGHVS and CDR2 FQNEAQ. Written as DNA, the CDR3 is TGTGCCAGCAGCTTAGGCTGGATGAGGTTGGAAGCTTTCTTT. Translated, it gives CASSLGWMRLEAFF.

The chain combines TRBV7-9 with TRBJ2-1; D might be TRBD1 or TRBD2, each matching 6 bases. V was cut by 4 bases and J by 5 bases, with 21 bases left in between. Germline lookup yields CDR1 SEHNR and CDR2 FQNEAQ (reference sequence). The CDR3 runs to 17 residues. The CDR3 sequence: CASSSPLGAGGHNEQFF. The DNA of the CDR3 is TGTGCCAGCAGCTCCCCGTTGGGGGCCGGAGGGCACAATGAGCAGTTCTTC.